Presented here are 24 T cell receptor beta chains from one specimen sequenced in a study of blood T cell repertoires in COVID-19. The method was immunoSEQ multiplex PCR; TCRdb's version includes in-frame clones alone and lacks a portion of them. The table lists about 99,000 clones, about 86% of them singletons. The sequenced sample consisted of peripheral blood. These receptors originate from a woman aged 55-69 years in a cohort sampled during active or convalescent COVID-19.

In nucleotides, the CDR3 is TGTGCCAGCAGCCCCTTCCCCGGGGGAACCGGGGAGCTGTTTTTT. The encoded protein is CASSPFPGGTGELFF. V is TRBV7-2 and J is TRBJ2-2; a possible D gene is TRBD2 (6 bases). This CDR3 comprises 15 residues. V dropped 5 bases and J dropped 5 bases, with 15 bases sitting between them. Germline-derived CDR1 and CDR2 are SGHTA and FQGNSA.

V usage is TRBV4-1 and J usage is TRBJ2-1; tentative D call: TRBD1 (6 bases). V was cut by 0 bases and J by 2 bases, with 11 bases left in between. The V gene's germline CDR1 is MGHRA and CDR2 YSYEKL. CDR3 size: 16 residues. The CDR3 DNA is TGCGCCAGCAGCCAAGATTCGGCAGGGGCCTACAATGAGCAGTTCTTC. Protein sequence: CASSQDSAGAYNEQFF.

CDR3 DNA: TGTGCCAGCAGCTTAGCACAGATCTACGAGCAGTACTTC. Its protein product is CASSLAQIYEQYF. The chain links TRBV7-2 to TRBJ2-7; D gene unclear. Germline V gene data show CDR1 as SGHTA and CDR2 as FQGNSA. V was cut by 0 bases and J by 3 bases, with 6 bases left in between. This CDR3 spans 13 amino acids.

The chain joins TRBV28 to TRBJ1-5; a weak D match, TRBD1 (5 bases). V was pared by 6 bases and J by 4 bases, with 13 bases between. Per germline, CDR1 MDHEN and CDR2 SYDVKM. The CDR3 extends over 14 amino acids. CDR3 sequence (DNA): TGTGCCAGCAGACCAGGACATCCTAATCAGCCCCAGCATTTT. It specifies CASRPGHPNQPQHF.

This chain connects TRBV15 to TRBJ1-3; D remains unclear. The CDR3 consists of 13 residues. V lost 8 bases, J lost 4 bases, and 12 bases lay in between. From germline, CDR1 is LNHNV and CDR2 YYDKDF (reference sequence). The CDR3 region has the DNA TGTGCCACCCGGACTGCGGGGGGAAACACCATATATTTT. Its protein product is CATRTAGGNTIYF.

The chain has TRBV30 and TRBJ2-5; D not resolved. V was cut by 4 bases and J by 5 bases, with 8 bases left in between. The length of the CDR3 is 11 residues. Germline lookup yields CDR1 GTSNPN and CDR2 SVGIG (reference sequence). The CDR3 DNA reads TGTGCCTGGAAAAACTGGGAGACCCAGTACTTC. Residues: CAWKNWETQYF.

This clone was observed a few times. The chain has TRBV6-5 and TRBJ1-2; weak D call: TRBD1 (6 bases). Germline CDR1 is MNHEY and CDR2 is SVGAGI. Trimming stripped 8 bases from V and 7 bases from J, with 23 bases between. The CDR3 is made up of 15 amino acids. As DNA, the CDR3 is TGTGCCAGCCATAGAATGGGGGGGGCGCTTAGTGGCTACACCTTC. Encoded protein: CASHRMGGALSGYTF.

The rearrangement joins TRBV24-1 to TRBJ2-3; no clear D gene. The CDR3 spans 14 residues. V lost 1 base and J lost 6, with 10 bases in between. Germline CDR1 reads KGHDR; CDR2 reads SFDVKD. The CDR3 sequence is CATSDFPLSDTQYF. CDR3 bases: TGTGCCACCAGTGATTTCCCTCTCAGTGATACGCAGTATTTT.

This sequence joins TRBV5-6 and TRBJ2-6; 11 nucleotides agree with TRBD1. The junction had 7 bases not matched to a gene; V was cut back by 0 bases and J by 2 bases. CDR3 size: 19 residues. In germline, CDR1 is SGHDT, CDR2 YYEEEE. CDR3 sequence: CASSLAVGQGGTGANVLTF. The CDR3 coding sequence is TGTGCCAGCAGCTTGGCCGTGGGACAGGGGGGGACTGGGGCCAACGTCCTGACTTTC. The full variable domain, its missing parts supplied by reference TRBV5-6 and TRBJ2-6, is DAGVTQSPTHLIKTRGQQVTLRCSPKSGHDTVSWYQQALGQGPQFIFQYYEEEERQRGNFPDRFSGHQFPNYSSELNVNALLLGDSALYLCASSLAVGQGGTGANVLTFGAGSRLTVL.

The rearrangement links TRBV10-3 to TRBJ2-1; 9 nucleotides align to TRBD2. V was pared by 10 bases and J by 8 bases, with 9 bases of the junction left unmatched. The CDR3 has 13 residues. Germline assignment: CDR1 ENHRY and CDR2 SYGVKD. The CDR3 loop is CATLAGVSHEQFF. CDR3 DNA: TGTGCCACCTTAGCGGGAGTCTCCCATGAGCAGTTCTTC.

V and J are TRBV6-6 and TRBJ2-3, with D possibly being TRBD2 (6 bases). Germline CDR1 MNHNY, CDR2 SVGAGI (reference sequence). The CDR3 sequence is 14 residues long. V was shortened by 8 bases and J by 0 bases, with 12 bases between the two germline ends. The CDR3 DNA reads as TGTGCCAGCCGTCTAGCGAAAAGCACAGATACGCAGTATTTT. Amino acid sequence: CASRLAKSTDTQYF.

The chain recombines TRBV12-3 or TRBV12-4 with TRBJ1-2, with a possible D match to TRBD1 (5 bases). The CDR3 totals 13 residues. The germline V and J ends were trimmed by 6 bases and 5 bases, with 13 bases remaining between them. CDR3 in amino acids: CASSLGRGYGYTF. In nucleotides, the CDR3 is TGTGCCAGCAGCCTGGGGAGGGGATATGGCTACACCTTC.

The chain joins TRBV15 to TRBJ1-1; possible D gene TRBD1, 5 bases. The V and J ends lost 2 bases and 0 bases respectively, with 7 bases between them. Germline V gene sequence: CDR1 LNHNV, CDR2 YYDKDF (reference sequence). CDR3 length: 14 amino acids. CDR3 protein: CATSRQGMNTEAFF. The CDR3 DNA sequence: TGTGCCACCAGCAGACAGGGAATGAACACTGAAGCTTTCTTT.

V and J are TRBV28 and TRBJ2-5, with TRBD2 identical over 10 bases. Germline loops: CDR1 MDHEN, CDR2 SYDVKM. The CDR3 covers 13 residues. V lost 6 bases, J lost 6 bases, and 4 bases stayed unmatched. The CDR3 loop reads CASSASGSKTQYF. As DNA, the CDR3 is TGTGCCAGCAGCGCTAGCGGGAGTAAGACCCAGTACTTC.

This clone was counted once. The CDR3 sequence: CASRRGLAGTYEQYF. The CDR3 DNA reads as TGTGCCAGCAGGAGGGGACTAGCGGGAACCTACGAGCAGTACTTC. The rearrangement links TRBV6-5 to TRBJ2-7; 13 bases line up with TRBD2. The J segment lost 2 bases and the V segment lost 6 bases, leaving 4 bases of the junction unmatched. Germline CDR1 is MNHEY and CDR2 is SVGAGI. The CDR3 has 15 amino acids.

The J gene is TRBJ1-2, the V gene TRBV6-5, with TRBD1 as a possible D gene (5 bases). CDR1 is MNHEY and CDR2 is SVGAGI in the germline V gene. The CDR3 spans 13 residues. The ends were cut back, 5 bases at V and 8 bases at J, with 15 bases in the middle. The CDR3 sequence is CASSPGRAGGYTF. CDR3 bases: TGTGCCAGCAGTCCTGGCAGGGCGGGAGGCTACACCTTC.

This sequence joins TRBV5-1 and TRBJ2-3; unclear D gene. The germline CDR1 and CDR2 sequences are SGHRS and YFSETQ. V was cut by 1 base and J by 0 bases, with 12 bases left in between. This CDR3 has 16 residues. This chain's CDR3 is CASSLYSQRSTDTQYF. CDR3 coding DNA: TGCGCCAGCAGCTTGTATTCGCAGCGAAGCACAGATACGCAGTATTTT.

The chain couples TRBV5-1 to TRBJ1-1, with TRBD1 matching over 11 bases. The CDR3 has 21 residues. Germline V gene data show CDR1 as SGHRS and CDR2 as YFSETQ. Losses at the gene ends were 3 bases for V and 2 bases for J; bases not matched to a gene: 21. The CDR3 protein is CASSSSRYVSGQGARNTEAFF. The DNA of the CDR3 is TGCGCCAGCAGCTCGTCACGATACGTCTCAGGACAGGGGGCCCGAAACACTGAAGCTTTCTTT.

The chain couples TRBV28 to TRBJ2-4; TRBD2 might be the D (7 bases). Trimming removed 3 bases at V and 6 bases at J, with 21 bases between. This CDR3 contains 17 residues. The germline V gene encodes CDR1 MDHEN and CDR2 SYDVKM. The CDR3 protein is CASSFIDGGGIGNIQYF. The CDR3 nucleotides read TGTGCCAGCAGTTTTATAGATGGCGGGGGCATCGGAAACATTCAGTACTTC.

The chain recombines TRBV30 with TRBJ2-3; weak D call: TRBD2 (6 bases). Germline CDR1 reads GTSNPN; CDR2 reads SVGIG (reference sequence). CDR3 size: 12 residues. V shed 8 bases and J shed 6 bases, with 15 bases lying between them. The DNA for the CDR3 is TGTGCCAGGACGGCCGGAGGGGATACGCAGTATTTT. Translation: CARTAGGDTQYF.

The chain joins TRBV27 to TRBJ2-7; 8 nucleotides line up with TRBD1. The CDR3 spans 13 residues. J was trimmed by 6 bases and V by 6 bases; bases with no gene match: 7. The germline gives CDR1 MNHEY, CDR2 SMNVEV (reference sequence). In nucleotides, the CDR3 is TGTGCCAGCAGAGACAGGGGTGGGTCCGAGCAGTACTTC. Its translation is CASRDRGGSEQYF.

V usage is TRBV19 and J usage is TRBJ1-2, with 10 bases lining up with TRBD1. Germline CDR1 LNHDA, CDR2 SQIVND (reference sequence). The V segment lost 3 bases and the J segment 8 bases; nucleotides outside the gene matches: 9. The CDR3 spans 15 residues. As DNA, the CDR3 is TGTGCCAGTAGTATGAGGGACAGGGGCAAGCAGGGCTACACCTTC. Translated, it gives CASSMRDRGKQGYTF.

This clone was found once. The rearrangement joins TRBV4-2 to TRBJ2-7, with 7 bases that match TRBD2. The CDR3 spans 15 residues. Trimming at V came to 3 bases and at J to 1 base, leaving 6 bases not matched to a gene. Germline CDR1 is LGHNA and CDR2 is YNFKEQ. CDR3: CASSQGGSQSYEQYF. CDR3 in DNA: TGTGCCAGCAGCCAGGGCGGGAGCCAGTCCTACGAGCAGTACTTC.

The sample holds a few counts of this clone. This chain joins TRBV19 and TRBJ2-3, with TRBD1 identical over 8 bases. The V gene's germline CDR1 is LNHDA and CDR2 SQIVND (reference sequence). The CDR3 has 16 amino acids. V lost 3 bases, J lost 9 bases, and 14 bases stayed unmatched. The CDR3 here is CASSIAGQGARSTQYF. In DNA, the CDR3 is TGTGCCAGTAGTATTGCGGGGCAGGGGGCGCGGAGCACGCAGTATTTT.